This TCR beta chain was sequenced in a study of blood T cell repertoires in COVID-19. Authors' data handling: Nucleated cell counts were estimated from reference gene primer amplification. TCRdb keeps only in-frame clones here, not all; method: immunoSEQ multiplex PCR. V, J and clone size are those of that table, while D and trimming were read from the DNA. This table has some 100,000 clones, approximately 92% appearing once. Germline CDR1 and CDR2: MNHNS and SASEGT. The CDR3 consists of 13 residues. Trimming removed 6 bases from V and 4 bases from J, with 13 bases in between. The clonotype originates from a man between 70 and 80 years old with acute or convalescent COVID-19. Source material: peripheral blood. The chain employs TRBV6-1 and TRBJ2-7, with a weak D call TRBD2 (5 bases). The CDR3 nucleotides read TGTGCCAGCAGCCGACGAGCGGAATACGAGCAGTACTTC. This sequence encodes CASSRRAEYEQYF.